Described below is a single T cell receptor (beta chain) sequence and its context. Its antigen remains unidentified. The germline gene is not matched at one end of the junction; a read error may be the cause. The method was immunoSEQ multiplex PCR; TCRdb's version includes in-frame clones alone and lacks a portion of them. This table has about 94,000 clones, about 91% appearing once. The entry originates in a study of graft-versus-host responses after intestinal transplantation. General study results and limits: Peak circulating GvH clone levels were associated with early post-transplant HvG declines.

CDR1 is LGHNA, CDR2 YNFKEQ, per germline. The length of the CDR3 is 15 residues. This specimen was unstimulated CD8+ T cells sorted from spleen or lymph node cells, taken before intestinal transplant. This TCR came from a human donor who received an intestinal transplant. The gene calls are TRBV4-2 and TRBJ2-7; 12 nucleotides align to TRBD2. This CDR3 is CAGSQLLAGGNEQYF. The CDR3 nucleotides read TGTGCCGGCAGCCAATTACTAGCGGGAGGCAACGAGCAGTACTTC.